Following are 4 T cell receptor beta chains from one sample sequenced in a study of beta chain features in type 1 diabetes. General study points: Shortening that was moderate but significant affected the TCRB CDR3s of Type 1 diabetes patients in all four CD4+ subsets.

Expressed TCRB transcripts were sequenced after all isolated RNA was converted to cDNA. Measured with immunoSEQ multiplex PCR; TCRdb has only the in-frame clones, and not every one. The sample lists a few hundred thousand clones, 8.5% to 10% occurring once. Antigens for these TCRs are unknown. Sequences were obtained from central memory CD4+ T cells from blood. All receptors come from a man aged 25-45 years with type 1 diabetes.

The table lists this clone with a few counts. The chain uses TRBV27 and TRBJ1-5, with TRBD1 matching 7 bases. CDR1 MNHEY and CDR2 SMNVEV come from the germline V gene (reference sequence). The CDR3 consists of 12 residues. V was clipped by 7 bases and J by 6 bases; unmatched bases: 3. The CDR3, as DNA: TGTGCCAGCAAGGGGGCGGGTCAGCCCCAGCATTTT. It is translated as CASKGAGQPQHF.

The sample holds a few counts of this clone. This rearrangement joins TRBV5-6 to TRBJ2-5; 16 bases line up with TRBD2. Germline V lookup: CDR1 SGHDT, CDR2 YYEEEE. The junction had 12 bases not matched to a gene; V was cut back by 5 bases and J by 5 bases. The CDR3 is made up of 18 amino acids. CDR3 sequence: CASSPGLAGGPSGETQYF. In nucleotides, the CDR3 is TGTGCCAGCAGTCCGGGACTAGCGGGAGGGCCCTCTGGGGAGACCCAGTACTTC.

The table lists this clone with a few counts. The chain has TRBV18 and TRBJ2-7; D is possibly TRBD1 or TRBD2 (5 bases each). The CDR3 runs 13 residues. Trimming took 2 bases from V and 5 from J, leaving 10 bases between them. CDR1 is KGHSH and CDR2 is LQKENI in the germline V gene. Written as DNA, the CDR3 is TGTGCCAGCTCACCAAGTAGAGGGGACGAGCAGTACTTC. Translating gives CASSPSRGDEQYF.

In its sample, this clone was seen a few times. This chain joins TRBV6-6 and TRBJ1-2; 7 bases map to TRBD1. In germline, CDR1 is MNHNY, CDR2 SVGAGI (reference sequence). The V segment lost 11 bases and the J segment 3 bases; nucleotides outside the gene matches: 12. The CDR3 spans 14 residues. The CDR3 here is CAARPGQTDYGYTF. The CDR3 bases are TGTGCCGCCCGACCGGGACAGACCGACTATGGCTACACCTTC.